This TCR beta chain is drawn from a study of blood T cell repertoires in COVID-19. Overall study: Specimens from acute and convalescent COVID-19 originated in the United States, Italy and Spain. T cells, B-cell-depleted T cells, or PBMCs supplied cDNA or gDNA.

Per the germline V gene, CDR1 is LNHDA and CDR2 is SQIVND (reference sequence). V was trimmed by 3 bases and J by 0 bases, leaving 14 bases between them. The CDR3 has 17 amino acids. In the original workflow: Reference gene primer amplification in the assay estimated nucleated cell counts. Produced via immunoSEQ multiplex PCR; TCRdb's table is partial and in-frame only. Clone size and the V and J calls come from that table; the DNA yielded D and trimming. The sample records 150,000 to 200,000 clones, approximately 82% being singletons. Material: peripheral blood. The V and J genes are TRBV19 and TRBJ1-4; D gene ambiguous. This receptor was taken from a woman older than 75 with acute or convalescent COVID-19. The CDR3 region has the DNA TGTGCCAGTAGTATGGCGGGCAGAGGGACAACTAATGAAAAACTGTTTTTT. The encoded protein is CASSMAGRGTTNEKLFF. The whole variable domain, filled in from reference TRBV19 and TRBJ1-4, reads DGGITQSPKYLFRKEGQNVTLSCEQNLNHDAMYWYRQDPGQGLRLIYYSQIVNDFQKGDIAEGYSVSREKKESFPLTVTSAQKNPTAFYLCASSMAGRGTTNEKLFFGSGTQLSVL.